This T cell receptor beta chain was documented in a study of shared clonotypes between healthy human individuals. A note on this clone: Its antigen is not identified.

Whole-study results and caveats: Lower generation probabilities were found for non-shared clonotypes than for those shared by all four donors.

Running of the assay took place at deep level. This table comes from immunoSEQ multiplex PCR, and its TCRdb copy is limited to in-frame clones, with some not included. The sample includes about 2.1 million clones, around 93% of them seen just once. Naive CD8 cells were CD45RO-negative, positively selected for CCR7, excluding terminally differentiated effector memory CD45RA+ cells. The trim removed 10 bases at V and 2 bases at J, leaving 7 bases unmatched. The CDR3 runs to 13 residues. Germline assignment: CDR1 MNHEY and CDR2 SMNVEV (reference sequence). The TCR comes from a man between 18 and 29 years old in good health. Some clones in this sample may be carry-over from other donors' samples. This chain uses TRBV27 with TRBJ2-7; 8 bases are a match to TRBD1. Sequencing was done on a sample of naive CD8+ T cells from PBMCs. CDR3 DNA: TGTGCCACCTCGACAGGGGCCACCTACGAGCAGTACTTC. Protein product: CATSTGATYEQYF.